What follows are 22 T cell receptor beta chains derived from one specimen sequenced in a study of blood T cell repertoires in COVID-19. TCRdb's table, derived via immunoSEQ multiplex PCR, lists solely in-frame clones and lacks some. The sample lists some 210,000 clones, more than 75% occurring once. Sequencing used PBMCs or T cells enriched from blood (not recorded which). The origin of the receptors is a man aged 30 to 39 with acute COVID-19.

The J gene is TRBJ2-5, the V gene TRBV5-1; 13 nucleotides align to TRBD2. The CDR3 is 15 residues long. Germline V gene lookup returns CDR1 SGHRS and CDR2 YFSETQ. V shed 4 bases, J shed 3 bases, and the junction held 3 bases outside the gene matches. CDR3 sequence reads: CASSAGLAGEETQYF. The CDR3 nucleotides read TGCGCCAGCAGCGCCGGACTAGCGGGGGAAGAGACCCAGTACTTC.

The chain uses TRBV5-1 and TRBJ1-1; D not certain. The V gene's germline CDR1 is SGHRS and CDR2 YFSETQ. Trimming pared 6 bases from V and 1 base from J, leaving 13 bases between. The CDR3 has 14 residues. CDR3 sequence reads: CASKRGIENTEAFF. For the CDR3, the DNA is TGCGCCAGCAAACGGGGTATCGAGAACACTGAAGCTTTCTTT.

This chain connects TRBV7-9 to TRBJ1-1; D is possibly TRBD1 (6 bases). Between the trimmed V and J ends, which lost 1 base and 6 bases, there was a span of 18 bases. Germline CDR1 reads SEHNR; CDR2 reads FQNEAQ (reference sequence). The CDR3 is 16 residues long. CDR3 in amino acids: CASSLGGTGNVAEAFF. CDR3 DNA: TGTGCCAGCAGCTTAGGCGGAACAGGGAACGTCGCTGAAGCTTTCTTT. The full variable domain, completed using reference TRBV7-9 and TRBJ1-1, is DTGVSQNPRHKITKRGQNVTFRCDPISEHNRLYWYRQTLGQGPEFLTYFQNEAQLEKSRLLSDRFSAERPKGSFSTLEIQRTEQGDSAMYLCASSLGGTGNVAEAFFGQGTRLTVV.

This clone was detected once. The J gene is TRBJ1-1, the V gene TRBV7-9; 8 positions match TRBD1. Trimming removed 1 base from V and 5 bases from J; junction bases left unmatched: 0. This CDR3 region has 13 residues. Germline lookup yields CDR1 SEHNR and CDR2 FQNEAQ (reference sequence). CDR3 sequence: CASSLGTGTEAFF. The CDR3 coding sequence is TGTGCCAGCAGCTTAGGGACAGGGACTGAAGCTTTCTTT.

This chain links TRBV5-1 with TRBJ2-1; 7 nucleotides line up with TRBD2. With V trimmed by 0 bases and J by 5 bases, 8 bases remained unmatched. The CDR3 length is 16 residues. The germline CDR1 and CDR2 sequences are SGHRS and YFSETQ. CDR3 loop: CASSLALASGNNEQFF. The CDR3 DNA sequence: TGCGCCAGCAGCTTGGCCTTGGCTAGCGGAAACAATGAGCAGTTCTTC.

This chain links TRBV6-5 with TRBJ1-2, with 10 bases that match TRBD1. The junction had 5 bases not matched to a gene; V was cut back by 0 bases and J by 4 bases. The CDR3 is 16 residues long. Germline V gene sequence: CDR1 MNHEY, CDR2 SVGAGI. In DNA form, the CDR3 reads TGTGCCAGCAGTTACTCGTGGGGACAGGGGAGCTATGGCTACACCTTC. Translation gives CASSYSWGQGSYGYTF.

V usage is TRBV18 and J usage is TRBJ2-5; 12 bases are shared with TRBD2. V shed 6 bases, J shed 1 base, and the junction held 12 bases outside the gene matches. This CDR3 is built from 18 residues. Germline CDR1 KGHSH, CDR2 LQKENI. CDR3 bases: TGTGCCAGCTCTTTTAGGACTAGCGGGGCGGATCTCCAAGAGACCCAGTACTTC. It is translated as CASSFRTSGADLQETQYF.

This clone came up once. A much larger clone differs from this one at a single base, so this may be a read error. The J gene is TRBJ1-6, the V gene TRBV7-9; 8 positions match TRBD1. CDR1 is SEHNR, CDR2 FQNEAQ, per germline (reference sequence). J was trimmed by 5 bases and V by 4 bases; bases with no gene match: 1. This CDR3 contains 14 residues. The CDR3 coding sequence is TGTGCCAGCAGCTCGACAGGGGATAATTCACCCCTCCACTTT. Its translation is CASSSTGDNSPLHF.

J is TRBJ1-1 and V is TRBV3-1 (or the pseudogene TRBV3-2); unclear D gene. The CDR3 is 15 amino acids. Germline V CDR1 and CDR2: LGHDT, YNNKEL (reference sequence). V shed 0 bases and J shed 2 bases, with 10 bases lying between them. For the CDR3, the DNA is TGTGCCAGCAGCCAAGATGTCAACATAAACACTGAAGCTTTCTTT. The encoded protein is CASSQDVNINTEAFF.

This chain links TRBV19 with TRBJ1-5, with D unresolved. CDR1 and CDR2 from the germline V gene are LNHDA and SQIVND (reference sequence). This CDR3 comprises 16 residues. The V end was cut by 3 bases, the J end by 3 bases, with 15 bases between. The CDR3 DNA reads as TGTGCCAGTAGTATGGGTTCAGGCAGAGTCAATCAGCCCCAGCATTTT. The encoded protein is CASSMGSGRVNQPQHF.

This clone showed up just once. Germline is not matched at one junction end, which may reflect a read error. The CDR3 DNA is TGTGCCAGCAGCTCCCTCCGGGGGGGGGAATTTTTT. Its translation is CASSSLRGGEFF. V usage is TRBV11-2 and J usage is TRBJ2-3; TRBD2 agrees at 8 bases. Germline assignment: CDR1 SGHAT and CDR2 FQNNGV. This CDR3 spans 12 amino acids.

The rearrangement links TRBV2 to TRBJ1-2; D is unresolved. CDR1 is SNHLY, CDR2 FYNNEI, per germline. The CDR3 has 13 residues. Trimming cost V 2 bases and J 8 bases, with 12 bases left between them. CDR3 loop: CASSESPTGGYTF. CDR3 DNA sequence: TGTGCCAGCAGTGAATCCCCGACTGGCGGCTACACCTTC.

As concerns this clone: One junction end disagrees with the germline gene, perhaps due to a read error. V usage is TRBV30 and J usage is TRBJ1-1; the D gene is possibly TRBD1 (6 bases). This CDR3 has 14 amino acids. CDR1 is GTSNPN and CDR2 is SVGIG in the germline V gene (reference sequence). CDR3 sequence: CAWKPGHSNPEAFF. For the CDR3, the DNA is TGTGCCTGGAAACCGGGACACTCGAACCCTGAAGCTTTCTTT. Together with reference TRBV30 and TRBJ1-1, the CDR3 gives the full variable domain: SQTIHQWPATLVQPVGSPLSLECTVEGTSNPNLYWYRQAAGRGLQLLFYSVGIGQISSEVPQNLSASRPQDRQFILSSKKLLLSDSGFYLCAWKPGHSNPEAFFGQGTRLTVV.

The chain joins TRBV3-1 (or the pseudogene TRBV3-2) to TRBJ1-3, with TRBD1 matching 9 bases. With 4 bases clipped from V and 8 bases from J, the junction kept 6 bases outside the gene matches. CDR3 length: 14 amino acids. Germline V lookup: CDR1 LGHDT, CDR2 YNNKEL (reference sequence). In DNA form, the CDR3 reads TGTGCCAGCAGCCCGGGACAGGGTCGCGACACCATATATTTT. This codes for CASSPGQGRDTIYF.

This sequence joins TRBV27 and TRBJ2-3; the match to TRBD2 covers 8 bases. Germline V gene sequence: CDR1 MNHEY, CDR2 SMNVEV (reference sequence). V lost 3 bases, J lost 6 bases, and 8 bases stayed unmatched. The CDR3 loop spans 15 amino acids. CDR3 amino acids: CASSFGNSGADTQYF. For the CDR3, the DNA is TGTGCCAGCAGTTTCGGAAATAGCGGGGCGGATACGCAGTATTTT.

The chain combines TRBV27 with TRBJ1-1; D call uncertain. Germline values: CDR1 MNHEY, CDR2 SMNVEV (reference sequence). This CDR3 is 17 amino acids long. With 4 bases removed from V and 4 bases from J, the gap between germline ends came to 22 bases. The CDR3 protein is CASSSGFSLVGRTEAFF. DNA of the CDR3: TGTGCCAGCAGTTCGGGATTCTCCTTAGTGGGTCGCACTGAAGCTTTCTTT.

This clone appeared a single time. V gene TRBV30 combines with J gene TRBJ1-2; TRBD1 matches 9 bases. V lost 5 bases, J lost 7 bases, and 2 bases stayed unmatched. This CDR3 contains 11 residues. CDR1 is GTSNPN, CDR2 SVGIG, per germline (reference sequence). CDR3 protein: CAWGTGLGYTF. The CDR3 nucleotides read TGTGCCTGGGGGACAGGGCTTGGCTACACCTTC.

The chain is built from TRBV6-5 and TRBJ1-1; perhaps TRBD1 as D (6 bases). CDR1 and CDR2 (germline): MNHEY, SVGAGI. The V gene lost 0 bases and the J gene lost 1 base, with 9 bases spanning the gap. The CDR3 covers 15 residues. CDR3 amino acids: CASSYSAGANTEAFF. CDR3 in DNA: TGTGCCAGCAGTTACTCGGCGGGGGCGAACACTGAAGCTTTCTTT.

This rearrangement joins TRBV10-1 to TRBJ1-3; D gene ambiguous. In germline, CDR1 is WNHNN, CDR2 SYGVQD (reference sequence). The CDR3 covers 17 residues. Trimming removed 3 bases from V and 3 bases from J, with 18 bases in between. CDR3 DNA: TGCGCCAGCAGTGAATGGCAGTTTATAATTCATGGAAACACCATATATTTT. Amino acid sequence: CASSEWQFIIHGNTIYF.

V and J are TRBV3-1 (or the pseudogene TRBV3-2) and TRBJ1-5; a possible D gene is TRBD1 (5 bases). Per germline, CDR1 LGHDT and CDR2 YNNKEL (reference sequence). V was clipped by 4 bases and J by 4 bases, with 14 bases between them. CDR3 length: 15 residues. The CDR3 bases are TGTGCCAGCAGCCCATACAGGACCGAGAATCAGCCCCAGCATTTT. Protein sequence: CASSPYRTENQPQHF.

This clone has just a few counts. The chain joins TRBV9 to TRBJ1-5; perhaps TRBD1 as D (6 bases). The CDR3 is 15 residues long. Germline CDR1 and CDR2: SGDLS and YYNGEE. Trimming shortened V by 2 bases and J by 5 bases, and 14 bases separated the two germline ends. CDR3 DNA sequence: TGTGCCAGCAGCGTCACCGGGGGGCTGGATCAGCCCCAGCATTTT. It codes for CASSVTGGLDQPQHF.

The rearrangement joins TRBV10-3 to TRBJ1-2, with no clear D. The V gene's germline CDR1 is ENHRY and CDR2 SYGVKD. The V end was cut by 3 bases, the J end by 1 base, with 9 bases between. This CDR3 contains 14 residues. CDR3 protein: CAISEIPINYGYTF. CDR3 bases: TGTGCCATCAGTGAAATCCCCATTAACTATGGCTACACCTTC.